The next 23 T cell receptor beta chains were all read from a single sample in a study of cytomegalovirus exposure and HLA in healthy donors (TCRdb year 2017). Receptor amplification or capture employed the immunoSEQ multiplex PCR assay. The multiplex PCR relied on a mix of 60 forward primers for TCR Vbeta segments and 13 reverse primers for TCR Jbeta segments. TCRdb limited this immuneACCESS table to in-frame rearrangements with V and J called. A share of clones is missing; checked studies link under half to unresolved V genes, and the rest is unexplained. The sample table shows under 150,000 clones, and 9.4% are seen once. The top ten clones comprise approximately 1.8% of the sample. The sample comprised PBMCs. Receptors originate from a male donor in good health and CMV-seronegative.

The chain is built from TRBV6-1 and TRBJ1-4, with 9 bases fitting TRBD1. J gave up 7 bases and V 10 bases, and 13 bases lay outside the gene matches. The CDR3 extends over 15 amino acids. Germline CDR1 and CDR2: MNHNS and SASEGT. The CDR3 DNA reads as TGTGCCACCACCCCTCGGGGACAGGGTGGTGAAAAACTGTTTTTT. Translated: CATTPRGQGGEKLFF.

Worth noting for this clone: Other DNA sequences in the sample encode the same CDR3. The chain employs TRBV7-3 and TRBJ2-1; 8 nucleotides line up with TRBD2. CDR3 size: 15 residues. Germline trimming cut 5 bases from V and 2 bases from J; bases unmatched to any gene: 5. The germline V gene encodes CDR1 SGHTA and CDR2 FQGTGA. The CDR3, as DNA: TGTGCCAGCAGCCTCACTAGCGGAGCCTACAATGAGCAGTTCTTC. This translates into CASSLTSGAYNEQFF.

The chain couples TRBV5-4 to TRBJ1-1; D is perhaps TRBD1 (5 bases). Germline lookup yields CDR1 SGHNT and CDR2 YYREEE (reference sequence). The CDR3 runs 14 residues. V lost 0 bases and J 4 bases, leaving 10 bases between the germline ends. CDR3 sequence reads: CASSLAQGITEAFF. CDR3 in DNA: TGTGCCAGCAGCTTGGCGCAGGGTATCACTGAAGCTTTCTTT.

Only a few counts were recorded for this clone. The V and J genes are TRBV4-3 and TRBJ2-2; tentatively, D is TRBD2 (6 bases). Germline V CDR1 and CDR2: LGHNA, YSLEER. This CDR3 has 17 residues. Trimming stripped 3 bases from V and 2 bases from J, with 16 bases between. The CDR3 DNA reads TGCGCCAGCAGCCATAATAGGGAGGCAGCTAACACCGGGGAGCTGTTTTTT. Translating it yields CASSHNREAANTGELFF.

This clone has more than one count but fewer than ten. The chain recombines TRBV19 with TRBJ2-2; D may be TRBD1 (6 bases). This CDR3 spans 14 amino acids. V was cut by 4 bases and J by 1 base, with 7 bases left in between. Germline V gene data show CDR1 as LNHDA and CDR2 as SQIVND (reference sequence). The CDR3 DNA reads as TGTGCCAGTAGTAGGGGGCTGAACACCGGGGAGCTGTTTTTT. Translation gives CASSRGLNTGELFF.

In this sample, this clone turned up a few times. This rearrangement joins TRBV7-2 to TRBJ1-1; 7 nucleotides align to TRBD1. This CDR3 spans 15 amino acids. V dropped 3 bases and J dropped 1; count of bases not matched to a gene: 5. Germline V gene data show CDR1 as SGHTA and CDR2 as FQGNSA. The CDR3 sequence is CASSFRTGRNTEAFF. The CDR3 DNA reads as TGTGCCAGCAGCTTTCGGACAGGAAGGAACACTGAAGCTTTCTTT.

The rearrangement uses TRBV11-2 and TRBJ2-2; D uncertain. The CDR3 has 15 amino acids. V was pared by 1 base and J by 0 bases, with 6 bases between. CDR1 and CDR2 (germline): SGHAT, FQNNGV. CDR3 DNA sequence: TGTGCCAGCAGCTTAGGTCTAGCGAACACCGGGGAGCTGTTTTTT. Encoded protein: CASSLGLANTGELFF.

This clone was found a few times. This CDR3 reads CSVEDGSFNTDTQYF. The CDR3 nucleotides read TGCAGCGTTGAAGATGGCAGTTTCAACACAGATACGCAGTATTTT. The chain employs TRBV29-1 and TRBJ2-3; unclear D gene. V lost 0 bases and J 2 bases, leaving 12 bases between the germline ends. Looked up from germline, CDR1 is SQVTM and CDR2 is ANQGSEA. The CDR3 covers 15 residues.

This clone was counted only a few times. The V call is TRBV6-1, the J call TRBJ2-1; 7 positions match TRBD1. Germline loops: CDR1 MNHNS, CDR2 SASEGT. This CDR3 has 13 residues. With V trimmed by 6 bases and J by 6 bases, 5 bases remained unmatched. The CDR3 loop is CASRQTGRNEQFF. CDR3 coding DNA: TGTGCCAGCAGGCAGACAGGGCGCAATGAGCAGTTCTTC.

The chain links TRBV4-1 to TRBJ2-7, with 8 bases fitting TRBD1. Germline V gene data show CDR1 as MGHRA and CDR2 as YSYEKL. The CDR3 has 17 residues. Trimming at V came to 5 bases and at J to 7 bases, leaving 19 bases not matched to a gene. The CDR3 nucleotides read TGCGCCAGCAGCAAAACCAACCTGGGACAGGCATACAAAGAGCAGTACTTC. Translated: CASSKTNLGQAYKEQYF.

The chain has TRBV13 and TRBJ2-5; TRBD2 is a possible D gene (5 bases). The J call may be in error: the DNA end matches TRBJ2-7 better. Per germline, CDR1 PRHDT and CDR2 FYEKMQ (reference sequence). CDR3 length equals 15 residues. DNA for the CDR3: TGTGCCAGCAGTCGCACCCCGAGGGAATACGACGAGCAGTACTTC. Translated: CASSRTPREYDEQYF.

The chain has TRBV5-1 and TRBJ2-5, with 8 bases identical to TRBD2. The DNA end is a closer match to TRBJ2-7, so the J assignment may be wrong. The CDR3 is 14 residues long. CDR1 and CDR2 (germline): SGHRS, YFSETQ. The CDR3 bases are TGCGCCAGCCGTGAGGGAGCGGGAGCACACGAGCAGTACTTC. Its translation: CASREGAGAHEQYF.

This clone has only a few counts. The rearrangement uses TRBV28 and TRBJ1-1, with TRBD1 matching 7 bases. V gave up 3 bases and J gave up 0 bases; unmatched junction bases: 4. Germline lookup yields CDR1 MDHEN and CDR2 SYDVKM. CDR3 length: 15 residues. The CDR3 loop is CASSFRGQVNTEAFF. DNA of the CDR3: TGTGCCAGCAGTTTTAGAGGACAGGTGAACACTGAAGCTTTCTTT. Full variable domain (rest looked up from reference TRBV28 and TRBJ1-1): DVKVTQSSRYLVKRTGEKVFLECVQDMDHENMFWYRQDPGLGLRLIYFSYDVKMKEKGDIPEGYSVSREKKERFSLILESASTNQTSMYLCASSFRGQVNTEAFFGQGTRLTVV.

This chain connects TRBV6-1 to TRBJ2-1; TRBD2 aligns across 11 bases. From germline, CDR1 is MNHNS and CDR2 SASEGT. V shed 0 bases and J 6 bases; nucleotides not matched to a gene: 7. The CDR3 has 17 residues. CDR3 in DNA: TGTGCCAGCAGTGAAGCGTCGAGACTAGCGGGAACCAATGAGCAGTTCTTC. This translates into CASSEASRLAGTNEQFF.

This clone was observed a handful of times. This CDR3 reads CASSLQGDTEAFF. The CDR3 region has the DNA TGTGCCAGCAGTTTACAAGGGGACACTGAAGCTTTCTTT. This chain links TRBV27 with TRBJ1-1, with D tentatively TRBD1 (5 bases). Germline-derived CDR1 and CDR2 are MNHEY and SMNVEV (reference sequence). Trimming cost V 2 bases and J 3 bases, with 7 bases left between them. This CDR3 region has 13 residues.

V is TRBV19 and J is TRBJ2-2, with 9 bases identical to TRBD2. V trimming: 6 bases; J trimming: 6 bases; junction bases outside the gene matches: 5. Germline values: CDR1 LNHDA, CDR2 SQIVND (reference sequence). The CDR3 is made up of 14 amino acids. CDR3 sequence: CASSNLAGSGELFF. The CDR3 DNA is TGTGCCAGTAGCAACCTAGCGGGATCCGGGGAGCTGTTTTTT.

The V call is TRBV2, the J call TRBJ1-4; a weak D match, TRBD1 (6 bases). Between the trimmed V and J ends, which lost 6 bases and 11 bases, there was a span of 13 bases. Per the germline V gene, CDR1 is SNHLY and CDR2 is FYNNEI. The CDR3 totals 12 residues. The CDR3 sequence: CASRRGGFKLFF. The CDR3 DNA sequence: TGTGCCAGCAGGAGGGGGGGCTTCAAACTGTTTTTT.

This CDR3 reads CASGVFGNTIYF. CDR3 DNA sequence: TGTGCCAGTGGAGTCTTTGGAAACACCATATATTTT. The chain carries TRBV11-2 and TRBJ1-3; D gene unclear. Germline V gene sequence: CDR1 SGHAT, CDR2 FQNNGV. Trimming pared 9 bases from V and 3 bases from J, leaving 9 bases between. The CDR3 contains 12 residues.

This clone was counted between two and nine times. The CDR3 coding sequence is TGTGCCATCAGTGAGAGCGGGGGACCAAATGGCTACACCTTC. Encoded protein: CAISESGGPNGYTF. The chain has TRBV10-3 and TRBJ1-2; TRBD1 is a possible D gene (5 bases). Trimming removed 2 bases from V and 6 bases from J, with 13 bases in between. Per the germline V gene, CDR1 is ENHRY and CDR2 is SYGVKD. The CDR3 length is 14 residues.

The chain couples TRBV15 to TRBJ1-1; unclear D gene. The CDR3 contains 15 residues. CDR1 and CDR2 (germline): LNHNV, YYDKDF (reference sequence). With 0 bases removed from V and 1 base from J, the gap between germline ends came to 9 bases. CDR3 region: CATSRDRAGNTEAFF. CDR3 coding DNA: TGTGCCACCAGCAGAGATCGGGCGGGGAACACTGAAGCTTTCTTT.

This clone showed up just a few times. The gene calls are TRBV9 and TRBJ2-5; the D gene is possibly TRBD1 (6 bases). The CDR3 sequence is 15 residues long. Trimming took off 4 bases at V and 4 bases at J, with 17 bases between the two ends. Germline assignment: CDR1 SGDLS and CDR2 YYNGEE. CDR3 nucleotides: TGTGCCAGCAGCCCACGGGGCAGGGGCGTAGAGACCCAGTACTTC. Translated: CASSPRGRGVETQYF.

CDR3 DNA: TGTGCCAGCAGTTTCCAGGGGGGAAGAGATACGCAGTATTTT. It encodes CASSFQGGRDTQYF. The rearrangement uses TRBV27 and TRBJ2-3; D perhaps matches TRBD1 (7 bases). The CDR3 length is 14 residues. Germline loops: CDR1 MNHEY, CDR2 SMNVEV (reference sequence). V lost 3 bases to trimming and J lost 5 bases, with 12 bases between them.

This clone has more than one count but fewer than ten. The chain combines TRBV15 with TRBJ2-1; 8 bases agree with TRBD1. The CDR3 covers 14 residues. The V gene's germline CDR1 is LNHNV and CDR2 YYDKDF (reference sequence). Germline trimming cut 8 bases from V and 1 base from J; bases unmatched to any gene: 4. Here the CDR3 reads CATQQGGSYNEQFF. The CDR3 DNA sequence: TGTGCCACCCAACAGGGGGGATCCTACAATGAGCAGTTCTTC.